One and the same sample provided the 28 T cell receptor beta chains below, sequenced in a study of OX40 agonist ivuxolimab in advanced cancers. Sequencing used immunoSEQ multiplex PCR; TCRdb keeps in-frame clones, though not all of them. The sample consists of over 45,000 clones, approximately 86% of them appearing once. Here the sequenced sample was CD4+ or CD8+ T cells sorted from blood, taken in a trial of the OX40 agonist ivuxolimab. The receptors come from an adult with an advanced solid tumor such as melanoma, head and neck, liver or kidney cancer.

The chain carries TRBV2 and TRBJ2-2; no firm D call. Trimming shortened V by 4 bases and J by 1 base, and 4 bases separated the two germline ends. The germline V gene encodes CDR1 SNHLY and CDR2 FYNNEI. The CDR3 is made up of 13 amino acids. The CDR3 bases are TGTGCCAGCAGTGTAGAGAACACCGGGGAGCTGTTTTTT. Translation gives CASSVENTGELFF.

The gene calls are TRBV7-2 and TRBJ2-3, with 8 bases aligning to TRBD1. The CDR3 contains 16 residues. Looked up from germline, CDR1 is SGHTA and CDR2 is FQGNSA. Trimming at V came to 5 bases and at J to 8 bases, leaving 15 bases not matched to a gene. The CDR3 DNA reads TGTGCCAGCAGCCCCCATTATCAGGGGGCATGGGGTACGCAGTATTTT. Encoded protein: CASSPHYQGAWGTQYF.

The V call is TRBV19, the J call TRBJ1-2, with 9 bases that match TRBD1. Losses at the gene ends were 7 bases for V and 1 base for J; bases not matched to a gene: 1. Germline values: CDR1 LNHDA, CDR2 SQIVND (reference sequence). There are 13 residues in the CDR3. CDR3 sequence (DNA): TGTGCCAGTAAGGGACAGGGTAACTATGGCTACACCTTC. Translation gives CASKGQGNYGYTF.

The rearrangement uses TRBV7-2 and TRBJ2-7; D gene unclear. The length of the CDR3 is 15 residues. The germline V gene encodes CDR1 SGHTA and CDR2 FQGNSA. The germline V and J ends were trimmed by 1 base and 5 bases, with 15 bases remaining between them. This CDR3 is CASSLDAGLFNEQYF. CDR3 DNA: TGTGCCAGCAGCTTAGATGCCGGATTATTTAACGAGCAGTACTTC.

This sequence joins TRBV18 and TRBJ1-2, with a tentative D call TRBD1 (5 bases). This CDR3 has 16 residues. In germline, CDR1 is KGHSH, CDR2 LQKENI. V lost 1 base and J 2 bases, leaving 14 bases between the germline ends. The CDR3 coding sequence is TGTGCCAGCTCACCACTGGGGCGGGACCCAAACTATGGCTACACCTTC. Its protein product is CASSPLGRDPNYGYTF. The full variable domain, rest sourced from reference TRBV18 and TRBJ1-2, is NAGVMQNPRHLVRRRGQEARLRCSPMKGHSHVYWYRQLPEEGLKFMVYLQKENIIDESGMPKERFSAEFPKEGPSILRIQQVVRGDSAAYFCASSPLGRDPNYGYTFGSGTRLTVV.

The chain couples TRBV14 to TRBJ2-7; D is unresolved. Germline CDR1 is SGHDN and CDR2 is FVKESK. Trimming took off 3 bases at V and 3 bases at J, with 6 bases between the two ends. The CDR3 sequence is 12 residues long. The chain's CDR3 is CASSQSGYEQYF. DNA for the CDR3: TGTGCCAGCAGCCAGTCTGGCTACGAGCAGTACTTC.

In the case of this clone: At one of its ends the junction is not consistent with the germline gene, which may arise from a read error. This rearrangement joins TRBV19 to TRBJ1-5, with D perhaps matching TRBD1 (5 bases). Germline assignment: CDR1 LNHDA and CDR2 SQIVND (reference sequence). The CDR3 extends over 14 amino acids. The DNA for the CDR3 is TGTGCCAGCAGTATATGGGGGACCGATCAGCCCCAGCATTTT. Encoded protein: CASSIWGTDQPQHF.

The genes are TRBV14 and TRBJ2-5; 7 bases agree with TRBD1. The V and J ends lost 2 bases and 2 bases, in that order; junction bases with no gene match: 5. The CDR3 is 15 amino acids. Germline lookup yields CDR1 SGHDN and CDR2 FVKESK. The CDR3 bases are TGTGCCAGCAGCCAATTGCTGGGACAGCAAGAGACCCAGTACTTC. Amino acid sequence: CASSQLLGQQETQYF.

The chain links TRBV10-3 to TRBJ1-2; 8 nucleotides match TRBD1. The length of the CDR3 is 18 residues. V was clipped by 0 bases and J by 3 bases; unmatched bases: 12. Germline CDR1 ENHRY, CDR2 SYGVKD. The CDR3 reads CAISESRQGTAGDYGYTF. The DNA of the CDR3 is TGTGCCATCAGTGAGTCGCGACAGGGGACGGCGGGGGACTATGGCTACACCTTC.

This clone was seen once. This rearrangement joins TRBV29-1 to TRBJ2-5, with a tentative D call TRBD2 (5 bases). Germline CDR1 SQVTM, CDR2 ANQGSEA. Trimming took 4 bases from V and 5 from J, leaving 14 bases between them. The CDR3 covers 13 residues. CDR3 in DNA: TGCAGCGTTGTGGGAGTGGCGGGTGAGACCCAGTACTTC. It encodes CSVVGVAGETQYF.

The chain joins TRBV7-2 to TRBJ2-1; tentatively, D is TRBD2 (5 bases). V was trimmed by 5 bases and J by 7 bases, leaving 15 bases between them. This CDR3 has 14 amino acids. Germline CDR1 SGHTA, CDR2 FQGNSA. The CDR3 here is CASSPGLSLNEQFF. The DNA of the CDR3 is TGTGCCAGCAGCCCCGGACTCTCGTTGAATGAGCAGTTCTTC. Filled out from reference TRBV7-2 and TRBJ2-1, the complete variable domain reads GAGVSQSPSNKVTEKGKDVELRCDPISGHTALYWYRQSLGQGLEFLIYFQGNSAPDKSGLPSDRFSAERTGGSVSTLTIQRTQQEDSAVYLCASSPGLSLNEQFFGPGTRLTVL.

This clone appeared a single time. The chain links TRBV19 to TRBJ1-2; D gene unclear. Looked up from germline, CDR1 is LNHDA and CDR2 is SQIVND (reference sequence). V was shortened by 3 bases and J by 2 bases, with 10 bases between the two germline ends. The CDR3 consists of 14 residues. The CDR3 region is CASSIGLQNYGYTF. The CDR3 coding sequence is TGTGCCAGTAGTATTGGGCTACAGAACTATGGCTACACCTTC.

This chain connects TRBV5-1 to TRBJ1-2; 10 bases agree with TRBD1. The CDR3 covers 16 residues. CDR1 is SGHRS, CDR2 YFSETQ, per germline. J was trimmed by 3 bases and V by 0 bases; bases with no gene match: 5. CDR3 protein: CASSLATGQGDYGYTF. In nucleotides, the CDR3 is TGCGCCAGCAGCTTGGCCACAGGACAGGGGGACTATGGCTACACCTTC.

The gene calls are TRBV5-6 and TRBJ1-2, with a tentative D call TRBD1 (6 bases). Germline loops: CDR1 SGHDT, CDR2 YYEEEE. V lost 3 bases and J 5 bases, leaving 11 bases between the germline ends. This CDR3 has 13 residues. In nucleotides, the CDR3 is TGTGCCAGCAGCTCCACAGGGAGTTATGGCTACACCTTC. Protein: CASSSTGSYGYTF. Full variable domain (remainder filled in from reference TRBV5-6 and TRBJ1-2): DAGVTQSPTHLIKTRGQQVTLRCSPKSGHDTVSWYQQALGQGPQFIFQYYEEEERQRGNFPDRFSGHQFPNYSSELNVNALLLGDSALYLCASSSTGSYGYTFGSGTRLTVV.

V and J are TRBV6-1 and TRBJ2-3, with 10 bases lining up with TRBD2. CDR1 is MNHNS, CDR2 SASEGT, per germline. The CDR3 is 12 residues long. Trimming at V came to 6 bases and at J to 8 bases, leaving 2 bases not matched to a gene. CDR3 DNA: TGTGCCAGCAGAGCGGGGGGGCTTACGCAGTATTTT. Translation gives CASRAGGLTQYF.

The J gene is TRBJ2-1, the V gene TRBV5-1, with 9 bases matching TRBD2. After removal of 6 bases from V and 6 bases from J, the junction contained 10 bases not matched to a gene. This CDR3 region has 15 residues. From germline, CDR1 is SGHRS and CDR2 YFSETQ. The CDR3 spells CASNLRREGRNEQFF. CDR3 sequence (DNA): TGCGCCAGCAACCTCAGGCGGGAGGGCCGCAATGAGCAGTTCTTC.

The chain couples TRBV12-5 to TRBJ2-5; 11 bases agree with TRBD2. This CDR3 is built from 17 residues. Germline V CDR1 and CDR2: LGHNT, FRNRAP. Losses at the gene ends were 1 base for V and 1 base for J; bases not matched to a gene: 5. CDR3 residues: CASGLGLAGLTQETQYF. In DNA form, the CDR3 reads TGTGCTAGTGGTTTGGGACTAGCGGGATTAACCCAAGAGACCCAGTACTTC.

The chain has TRBV7-3 and TRBJ2-2; D not certain. The CDR3 extends over 13 amino acids. Germline V gene sequence: CDR1 SGHTA, CDR2 FQGTGA. V was clipped by 4 bases and J by 0 bases, with 3 bases between them. CDR3 sequence (DNA): TGTGCCAGCAGCTCATCGAACACCGGGGAGCTGTTTTTT. Translating gives CASSSSNTGELFF. Drawing the rest from reference TRBV7-3 and TRBJ2-2, the complete variable domain is GAGVSQTPSNKVTEKGKYVELRCDPISGHTALYWYRQSLGQGPEFLIYFQGTGAADDSGLPNDRFFAVRPEGSVSTLKIQRTERGDSAVYLCASSSSNTGELFFGEGSRLTVL.

This chain uses TRBV30 with TRBJ1-1; perhaps TRBD1 as D (5 bases). The germline V gene encodes CDR1 GTSNPN and CDR2 SVGIG (reference sequence). The CDR3 is 13 residues long. Trimming stripped 2 bases from V and 3 bases from J, with 10 bases between. DNA of the CDR3: TGTGCCTGGAGTATAAAGGGGTACACTGAAGCTTTCTTT. Protein: CAWSIKGYTEAFF.

This clone has a handful of counts. The chain combines TRBV11-3 with TRBJ2-1; D tentatively reads TRBD1 or TRBD2 (5 bases each). Germline V gives CDR1 SGHNT, CDR2 YENEEA. V shed 1 base and J shed 5 bases, with 12 bases lying between them. CDR3 length equals 15 residues. CDR3 nucleotide sequence: TGTGCCAGCAGCTTAGTTAGTGGGGACCACAATGAGCAGTTCTTC. It specifies CASSLVSGDHNEQFF.

The genes are TRBV5-1 and TRBJ1-4, with no clear D. Germline CDR1 reads SGHRS; CDR2 reads YFSETQ. V was pared by 0 bases and J by 6 bases, with 9 bases between. CDR3 length: 14 residues. The CDR3 region is CASSLGFLHEKLFF. CDR3 sequence (DNA): TGCGCCAGCAGCTTGGGGTTCCTCCATGAAAAACTGTTTTTT.

The chain carries TRBV5-5 and TRBJ2-3, with D perhaps TRBD1 or TRBD2 (5 bases each). The germline CDR1 and CDR2 sequences are SGHKS and YYEKEE (reference sequence). V dropped 6 bases and J dropped 1 base, with 15 bases sitting between them. CDR3 size: 15 residues. The CDR3 DNA is TGTGCCAGCACCCAATTCCGGGGACGCACAGATACGCAGTATTTT. Its protein is CASTQFRGRTDTQYF. The full variable domain, completed using reference TRBV5-5 and TRBJ2-3, is DAGVTQSPTHLIKTRGQQVTLRCSPISGHKSVSWYQQVLGQGPQFIFQYYEKEERGRGNFPDRFSARQFPNYSSELNVNALLLGDSALYLCASTQFRGRTDTQYFGPGTRLTVL.

The chain employs TRBV4-2 and TRBJ2-4, with D possibly called TRBD1 or TRBD2 (6 bases each). The length of the CDR3 is 15 residues. CDR1 and CDR2 from the germline V gene are LGHNA and YNFKEQ. V dropped 0 bases and J dropped 5 bases, with 11 bases sitting between them. The CDR3 DNA reads as TGTGCCAGCAGCCAAGAGGAGGGGGGAGAAAACATTCAGTACTTC. Encoded protein: CASSQEEGGENIQYF.

The rearrangement joins TRBV7-2 to TRBJ2-2; no clear D. Germline CDR1 is SGHTA and CDR2 is FQGNSA. This CDR3 is built from 13 residues. The V end lost 5 bases, the J end lost 7 bases, and 11 bases lay between the germline ends. The CDR3 sequence is CASSPSWSGELFF. The CDR3 coding sequence is TGTGCCAGCAGCCCAAGCTGGAGCGGGGAGCTGTTTTTT.

V gene TRBV27 combines with J gene TRBJ2-5; D is undetermined. Germline-derived CDR1 and CDR2 are MNHEY and SMNVEV (reference sequence). Trimming stripped 4 bases from V and 6 bases from J, with 9 bases between. The CDR3 contains 12 residues. CDR3 in DNA: TGTGCCAGCAGTTCTGGACCCCAGACCCAGTACTTC. Protein: CASSSGPQTQYF.

This clone has only one observation. The chain has TRBV2 and TRBJ2-3; no clear D. Trimming pared 10 bases from V and 2 bases from J, leaving 16 bases between. The germline gives CDR1 SNHLY, CDR2 FYNNEI. This CDR3 spans 14 amino acids. The CDR3 region is CAIQRASITDTQYF. The CDR3 nucleotides read TGTGCCATTCAGCGTGCGTCGATCACAGATACGCAGTATTTT.

This sequence joins TRBV6-5 and TRBJ1-2; TRBD1 matches 11 bases. CDR3 length: 15 residues. Per the germline V gene, CDR1 is MNHEY and CDR2 is SVGAGI. The junction had 3 bases not matched to a gene; V was cut back by 2 bases and J by 4 bases. CDR3 in DNA: TGTGCCAGCAGTTACCGGACAGGGGGCGTCTATGGCTACACCTTC. The encoded protein is CASSYRTGGVYGYTF.

The genes are TRBV6-5 and TRBJ1-6; TRBD1 matches 9 bases. V lost 6 bases, J lost 11 bases, and 11 bases stayed unmatched. CDR3 length: 15 amino acids. Germline CDR1 is MNHEY and CDR2 is SVGAGI. The chain's CDR3 is CASSKQITGGTPLHF. CDR3 nucleotide sequence: TGTGCCAGCAGCAAACAAATTACAGGGGGCACACCCCTCCACTTT.